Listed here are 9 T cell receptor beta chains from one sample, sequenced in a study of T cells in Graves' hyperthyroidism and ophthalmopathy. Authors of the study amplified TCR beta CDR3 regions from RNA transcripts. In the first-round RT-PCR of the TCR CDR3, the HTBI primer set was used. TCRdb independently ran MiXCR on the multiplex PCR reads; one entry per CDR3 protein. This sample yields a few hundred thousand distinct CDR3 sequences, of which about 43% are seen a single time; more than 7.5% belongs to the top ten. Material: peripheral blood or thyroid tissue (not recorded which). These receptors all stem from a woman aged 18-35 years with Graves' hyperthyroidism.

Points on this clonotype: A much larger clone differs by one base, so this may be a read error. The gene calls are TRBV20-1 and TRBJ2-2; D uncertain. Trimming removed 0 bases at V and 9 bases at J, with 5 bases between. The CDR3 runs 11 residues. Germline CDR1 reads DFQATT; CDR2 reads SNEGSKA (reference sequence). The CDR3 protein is CSARDERELFF. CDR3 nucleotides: TGCAGTGCTAGAGATGAGCGGGAGCTGTTTTTT.

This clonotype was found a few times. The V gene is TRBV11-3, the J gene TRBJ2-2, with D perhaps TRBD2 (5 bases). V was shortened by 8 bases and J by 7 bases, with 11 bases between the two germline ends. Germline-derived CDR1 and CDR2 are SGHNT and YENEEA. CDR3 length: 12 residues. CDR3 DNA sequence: TGTGCCAGCGGCAACGGGGTCGGGGAGCTGTTTTTT. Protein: CASGNGVGELFF.

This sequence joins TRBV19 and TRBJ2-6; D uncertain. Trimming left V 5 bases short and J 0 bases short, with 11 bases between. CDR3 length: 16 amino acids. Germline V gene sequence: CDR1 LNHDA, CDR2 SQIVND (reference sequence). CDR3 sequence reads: CASSPTRSSGANVLTF. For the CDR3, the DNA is TGTGCCAGTAGTCCGACGCGCTCCTCTGGGGCCAACGTCCTGACTTTC.

The CDR3 DNA follows: TGTGCCAGCAGCCCAACTCCGGGACAGGGTAGTAGCGGGAAGTACGAGCAGTACTTC. Amino acids: CASSPTPGQGSSGKYEQYF. The chain links TRBV7-9 to TRBJ2-5, with D maybe TRBD1 (9 bases). TRBJ2-7 matches the DNA end more closely, so the J call is doubtful. CDR1 and CDR2 (germline): SEHNR, FQNEAQ (reference sequence). This CDR3 is 19 amino acids long.

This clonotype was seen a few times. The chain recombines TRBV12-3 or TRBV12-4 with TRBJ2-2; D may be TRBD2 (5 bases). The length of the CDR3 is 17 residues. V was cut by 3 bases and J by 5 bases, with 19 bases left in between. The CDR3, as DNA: TGTGCCAGCAGTTTTCTGTTCGGCGGGTCGGGTACCGGGGAGCTGTTTTTT. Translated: CASSFLFGGSGTGELFF.

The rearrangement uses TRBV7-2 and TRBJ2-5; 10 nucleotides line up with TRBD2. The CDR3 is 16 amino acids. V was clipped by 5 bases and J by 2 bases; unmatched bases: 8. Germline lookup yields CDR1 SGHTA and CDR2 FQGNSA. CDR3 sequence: CASSPTSGTSQETQYF. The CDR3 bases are TGTGCCAGCAGCCCAACTAGCGGGACGTCGCAAGAGACCCAGTACTTC.

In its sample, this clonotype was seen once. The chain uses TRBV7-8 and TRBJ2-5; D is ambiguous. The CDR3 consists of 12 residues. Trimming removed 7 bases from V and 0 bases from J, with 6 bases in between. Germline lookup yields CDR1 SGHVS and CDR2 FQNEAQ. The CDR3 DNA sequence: TGTGCCAGCAACGACCACCAAGAGACCCAGTACTTC. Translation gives CASNDHQETQYF.

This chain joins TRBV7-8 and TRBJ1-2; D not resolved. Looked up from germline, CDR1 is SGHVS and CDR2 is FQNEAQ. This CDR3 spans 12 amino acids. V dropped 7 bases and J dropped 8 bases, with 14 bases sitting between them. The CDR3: CASTSRADGYTF. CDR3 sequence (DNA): TGTGCCAGCACCTCGCGGGCGGACGGCTACACCTTC.

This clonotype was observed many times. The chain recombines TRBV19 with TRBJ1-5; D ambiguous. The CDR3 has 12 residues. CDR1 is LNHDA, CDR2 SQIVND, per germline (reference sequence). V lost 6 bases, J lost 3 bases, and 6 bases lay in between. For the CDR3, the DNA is TGTGCCAGTAGCCCCCTCAATCAGCCCCAGCATTTT. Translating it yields CASSPLNQPQHF.